What follows describes a single T cell receptor (beta chain). It has no known antigen specificity. Base qualities were left out, and no much larger clone turns up one base away. The data were obtained in a study of cytomegalovirus exposure and HLA in healthy donors (dated by TCRdb to 2015 to 2018). About the study as a whole: According to a later analysis, the 120 or so validation repertoires were produced on the same platform as the roughly 600 repertoires of the first cohort. The aim of the study was to test whether cataloging public T cell receptors could identify signatures of past pathogen exposure. In addition to the first cohort of 650 to 750 subjects, a separate validation cohort of 120 different subjects was used. The study combined high-throughput TCR immunosequencing, statistical association of individual TCRs with disease status, and machine learning to predict cytomegalovirus infection status. Beyond this particular receptor, the publication reports: A few of the identified cytomegalovirus-associated TCR beta chains were confirmed in vitro to be specific for cytomegalovirus antigens. In the study, 150 to 200 TCR beta chains were listed as associated with cytomegalovirus. Cytomegalovirus status was reported to be diagnosed by the classifier with high specificity and sensitivity in both the original and validation cohorts. A later analysis found that TCRs clustered in the first cohort also tended to co-occur in the approximately 120 validation repertoires, with 90% to 95% of cluster scores above 0. Across donors, most TCR sequences were observed very rarely, whereas some public TCRs were present in many individuals. The authors suggested that the approach could potentially be generalized to other disease states and immunological phenotypes. The validation cohort had no HLA typing available for a later analysis, so co-occurrence within that cohort was assessed over all 130 or so repertoires.

V loses 2 bases, J loses 2 bases, and the germline ends lie 12 bases apart. Taken from cysteine to phenylalanine, the CDR3 has 15 residues. Only the CDR3 DNA stays, 45 bases, in frame from base 1. CDR1 and CDR2 are read off the germline V gene as MDHEN and SYDVKM. The library was generated by the immunoSEQ multiplex PCR assay. In the paper's pipeline: A statistical classification framework was developed to diagnose cytomegalovirus status using the catalog of TCR beta chain sequences. TCRdb retrieved this table from immuneACCESS and kept in-frame rearrangements only. Not all clones are present; in checked studies, unresolved V genes account for under half, and no reason is known for the remainder. Clone size and V and J calls were adopted from that table, with D and trimming inferred from the DNA. Here the sample has roughly 45,000 clones; approximately 95% occur a single time. The ten largest clonotypes hold about 7.8% of the sample.

The donors were included in the validation cohort of approximately 120 subjects, a group kept apart from the roughly 680-subject first cohort. The sample comprised PBMCs. The V gene is TRBV28 and the J gene is TRBJ1-1, and perhaps TRBD1 as D gene, on 6 matching bases. The sequence derives from a woman younger than 30 in good health and CMV-seropositive. The nucleotide sequence reads TGTGCCAGCAGTTTAAGGACAGTAATAAACACTGAAGCTTTCTTT. Its protein is CASSLRTVINTEAFF. With the rest looked up from the reference TRBV28 and TRBJ1-1 genes rather than sequenced, the full variable domain is DVKVTQSSRYLVKRTGEKVFLECVQDMDHENMFWYRQDPGLGLRLIYFSYDVKMKEKGDIPEGYSVSREKKERFSLILESASTNQTSMYLCASSLRTVINTEAFFGQGTRLTVV.